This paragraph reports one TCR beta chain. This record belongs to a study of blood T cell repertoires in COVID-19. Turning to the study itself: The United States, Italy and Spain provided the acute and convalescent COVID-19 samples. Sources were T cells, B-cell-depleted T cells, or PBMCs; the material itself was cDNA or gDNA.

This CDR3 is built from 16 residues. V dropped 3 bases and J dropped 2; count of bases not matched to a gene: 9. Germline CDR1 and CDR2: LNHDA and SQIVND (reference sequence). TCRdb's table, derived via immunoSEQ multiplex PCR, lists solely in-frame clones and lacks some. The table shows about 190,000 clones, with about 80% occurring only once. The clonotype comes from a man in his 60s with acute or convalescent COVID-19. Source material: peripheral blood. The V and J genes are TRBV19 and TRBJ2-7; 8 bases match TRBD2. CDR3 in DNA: TGTGCCAGTAGTATCCCCTCCGCGGGGGGCCCCTACGAGCAGTACTTC. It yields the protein CASSIPSAGGPYEQYF. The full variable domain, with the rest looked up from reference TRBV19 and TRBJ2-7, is DGGITQSPKYLFRKEGQNVTLSCEQNLNHDAMYWYRQDPGQGLRLIYYSQIVNDFQKGDIAEGYSVSREKKESFPLTVTSAQKNPTAFYLCASSIPSAGGPYEQYFGPGTRLTVT.